This T cell receptor (beta chain) was captured by sequencing in a study of CXCR3-negative and CXCR3-positive naive CD8 T cells. UMI-tagged TRB cDNA libraries were built via 5' RACE. From the 5' RACE reads, TCRdb lists one entry per CDR3 protein and no DNA. Its listing shows over 150,000 distinct CDR3 sequences. Study-level findings and limits: Memory cells differed in TRBV-TRBJ usage, but naive CXCR3-negative and CXCR3-positive cells had similar usage. The study found CXCR3 expression partially decreased after cryopreservation and ran most assays on fresh PBMCs. The TRB CDR3s that CXCR3-positive naive cells carried were more hydrophobic than those of CXCR3-negative naive cells. Across naive subsets, surface CD5 expression was comparable, and TCR strength was inferred from properties of the TRB CDR3.

A CD45RO-CCR7+CD27+CD95- profile was what naive CD8+ T cells displayed. About this clonotype: The antigen is unknown.

There are 15 residues in the CDR3. Germline-derived CDR1 and CDR2 are SQVTM and ANQGSEA. This sequence joins TRBV29-1 and TRBJ2-1; checking the TCRdb D call of TRBD1 is not possible without DNA. The sequencing input was naive CXCR3+ CD8+ T cells from blood. The subset was: CD45RO-CCR7+CD27+CD95- naive CD8+ T cells expressing CXCR3 (TNR3+). The receptor comes from a human donor in good health. Some clones in this sample may be carry-over from other donors' samples. The CDR3 here is CSVEAGTGEYNEQFF.